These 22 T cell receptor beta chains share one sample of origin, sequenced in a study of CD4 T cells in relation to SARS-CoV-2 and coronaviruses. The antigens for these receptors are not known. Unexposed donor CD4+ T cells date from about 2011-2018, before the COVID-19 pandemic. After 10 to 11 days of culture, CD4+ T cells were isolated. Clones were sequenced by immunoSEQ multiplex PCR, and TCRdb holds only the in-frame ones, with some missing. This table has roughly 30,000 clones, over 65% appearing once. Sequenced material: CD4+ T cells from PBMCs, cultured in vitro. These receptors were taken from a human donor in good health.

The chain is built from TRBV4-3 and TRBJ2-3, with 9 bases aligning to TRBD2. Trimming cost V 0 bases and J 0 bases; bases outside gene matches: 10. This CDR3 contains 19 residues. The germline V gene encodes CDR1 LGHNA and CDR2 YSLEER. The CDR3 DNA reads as TGCGCCAGCAGCCAAGATTGGCTAGCGGGGACTGGTAGCACAGATACGCAGTATTTT. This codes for CASSQDWLAGTGSTDTQYF.

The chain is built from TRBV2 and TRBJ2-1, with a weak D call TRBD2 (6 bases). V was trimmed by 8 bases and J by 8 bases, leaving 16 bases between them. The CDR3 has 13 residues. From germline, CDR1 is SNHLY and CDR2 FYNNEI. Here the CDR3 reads CASGDGGTHEQFF. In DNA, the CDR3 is TGTGCCAGCGGGGACGGCGGGACCCATGAGCAGTTCTTC. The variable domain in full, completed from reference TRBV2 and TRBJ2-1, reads EPEVTQTPSHQVTQMGQEVILRCVPISNHLYFYWYRQILGQKVEFLVSFYNNEISEKSEIFDDQFSVERPDGSNFTLKIRSTKLEDSAMYFCASGDGGTHEQFFGPGTRLTVL.

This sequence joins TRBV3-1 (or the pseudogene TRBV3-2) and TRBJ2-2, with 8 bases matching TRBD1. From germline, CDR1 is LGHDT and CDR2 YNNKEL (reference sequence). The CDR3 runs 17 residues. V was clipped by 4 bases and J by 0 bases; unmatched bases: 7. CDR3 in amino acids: CASSPPGGVSNTGELFF. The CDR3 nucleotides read TGTGCCAGCAGCCCTCCAGGGGGCGTATCGAACACCGGGGAGCTGTTTTTT.

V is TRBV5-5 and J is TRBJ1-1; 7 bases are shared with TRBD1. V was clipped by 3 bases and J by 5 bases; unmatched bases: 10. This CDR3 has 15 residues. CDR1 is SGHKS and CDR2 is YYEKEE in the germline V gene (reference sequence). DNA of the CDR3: TGTGCCAGCAGCTGGGGGGCAGGGGGTGAGACTGAAGCTTTCTTT. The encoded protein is CASSWGAGGETEAFF.

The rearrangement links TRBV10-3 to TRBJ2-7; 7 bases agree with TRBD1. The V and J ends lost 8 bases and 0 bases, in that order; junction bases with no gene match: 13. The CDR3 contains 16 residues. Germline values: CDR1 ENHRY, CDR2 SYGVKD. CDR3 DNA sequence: TGTGCCATCGCCGGGACAGAGAAATCAAGCTCCTACGAGCAGTACTTC. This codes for CAIAGTEKSSSYEQYF.

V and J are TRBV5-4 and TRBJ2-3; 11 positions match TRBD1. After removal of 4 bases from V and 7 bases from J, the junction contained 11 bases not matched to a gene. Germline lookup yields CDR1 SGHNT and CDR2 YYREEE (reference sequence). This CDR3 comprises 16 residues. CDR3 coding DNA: TGTGCCAGCAGCCTCATACCGGGACAGGGGGTCTATACGCAGTATTTT. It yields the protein CASSLIPGQGVYTQYF.

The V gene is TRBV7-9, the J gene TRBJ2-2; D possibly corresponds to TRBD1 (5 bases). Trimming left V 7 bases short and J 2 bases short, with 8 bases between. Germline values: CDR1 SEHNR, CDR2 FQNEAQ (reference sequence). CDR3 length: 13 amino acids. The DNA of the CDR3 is TGTGCCAGCAATCAGGGTAACACCGGGGAGCTGTTTTTT. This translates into CASNQGNTGELFF.

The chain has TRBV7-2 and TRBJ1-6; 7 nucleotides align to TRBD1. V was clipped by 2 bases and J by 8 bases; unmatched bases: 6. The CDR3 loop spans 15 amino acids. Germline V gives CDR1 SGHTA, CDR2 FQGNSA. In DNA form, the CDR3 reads TGTGCCAGCAGCTTAAGACAGGGACTAGATTCACCCCTCCACTTT. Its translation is CASSLRQGLDSPLHF. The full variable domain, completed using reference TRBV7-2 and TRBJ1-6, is GAGVSQSPSNKVTEKGKDVELRCDPISGHTALYWYRQSLGQGLEFLIYFQGNSAPDKSGLPSDRFSAERTGGSVSTLTIQRTQQEDSAVYLCASSLRQGLDSPLHFGNGTRLTVT.

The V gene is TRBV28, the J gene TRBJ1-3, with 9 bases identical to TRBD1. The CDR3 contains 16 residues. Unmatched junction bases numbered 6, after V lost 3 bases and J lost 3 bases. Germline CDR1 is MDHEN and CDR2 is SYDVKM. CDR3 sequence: CASSLGGTGHGNTIYF. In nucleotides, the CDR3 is TGTGCCAGCAGTTTGGGCGGGACAGGGCATGGAAACACCATATATTTT.

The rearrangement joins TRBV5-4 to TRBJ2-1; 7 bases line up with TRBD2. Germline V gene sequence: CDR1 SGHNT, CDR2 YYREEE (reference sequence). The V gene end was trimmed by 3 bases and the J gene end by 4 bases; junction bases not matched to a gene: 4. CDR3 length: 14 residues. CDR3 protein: CASSWGGTYNEQFF. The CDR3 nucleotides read TGTGCCAGCAGCTGGGGGGGGACTTACAATGAGCAGTTCTTC.

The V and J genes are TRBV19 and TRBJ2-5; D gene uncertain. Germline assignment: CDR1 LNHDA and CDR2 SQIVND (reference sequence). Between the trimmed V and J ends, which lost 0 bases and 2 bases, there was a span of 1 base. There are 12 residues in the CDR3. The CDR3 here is CASSIDQETQYF. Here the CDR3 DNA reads TGTGCCAGTAGTATAGATCAAGAGACCCAGTACTTC. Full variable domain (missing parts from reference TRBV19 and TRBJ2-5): DGGITQSPKYLFRKEGQNVTLSCEQNLNHDAMYWYRQDPGQGLRLIYYSQIVNDFQKGDIAEGYSVSREKKESFPLTVTSAQKNPTAFYLCASSIDQETQYFGPGTRLLVL.

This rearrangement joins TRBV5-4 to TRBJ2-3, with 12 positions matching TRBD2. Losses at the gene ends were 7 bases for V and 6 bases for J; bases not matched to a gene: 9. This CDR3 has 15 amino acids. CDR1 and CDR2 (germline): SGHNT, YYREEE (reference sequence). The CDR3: CASGWSSGGADTQYF. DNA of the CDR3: TGTGCCAGCGGGTGGTCTAGCGGGGGGGCTGATACGCAGTATTTT.

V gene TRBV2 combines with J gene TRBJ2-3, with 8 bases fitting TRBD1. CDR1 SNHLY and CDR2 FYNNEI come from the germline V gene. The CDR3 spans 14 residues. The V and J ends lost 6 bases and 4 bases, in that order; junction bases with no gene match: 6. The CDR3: CASRRTGSPDTQYF. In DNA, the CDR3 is TGTGCCAGCAGACGGACAGGGAGTCCAGATACGCAGTATTTT. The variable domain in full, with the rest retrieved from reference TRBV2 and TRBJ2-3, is EPEVTQTPSHQVTQMGQEVILRCVPISNHLYFYWYRQILGQKVEFLVSFYNNEISEKSEIFDDQFSVERPDGSNFTLKIRSTKLEDSAMYFCASRRTGSPDTQYFGPGTRLTVL.

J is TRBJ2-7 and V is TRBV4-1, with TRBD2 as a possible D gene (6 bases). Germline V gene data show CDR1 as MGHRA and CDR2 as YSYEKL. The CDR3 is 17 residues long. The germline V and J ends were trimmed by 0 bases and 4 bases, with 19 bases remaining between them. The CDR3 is CASSQDPPGALTYEQYF. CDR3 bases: TGCGCCAGCAGCCAAGATCCCCCGGGAGCCTTGACTTACGAGCAGTACTTC.

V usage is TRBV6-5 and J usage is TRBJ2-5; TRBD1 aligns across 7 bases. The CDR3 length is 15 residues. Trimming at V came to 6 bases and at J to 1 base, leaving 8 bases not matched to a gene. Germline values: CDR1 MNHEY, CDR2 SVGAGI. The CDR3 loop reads CASSLGTVAQETQYF. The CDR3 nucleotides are TGTGCCAGCAGCCTTGGGACAGTGGCCCAAGAGACCCAGTACTTC.

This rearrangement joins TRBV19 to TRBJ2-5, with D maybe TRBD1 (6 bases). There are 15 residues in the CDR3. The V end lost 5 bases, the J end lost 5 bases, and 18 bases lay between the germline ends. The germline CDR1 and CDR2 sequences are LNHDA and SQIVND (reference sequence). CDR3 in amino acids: CASSDPYRVGETQYF. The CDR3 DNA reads TGTGCCAGTAGTGATCCATACAGGGTAGGGGAGACCCAGTACTTC.

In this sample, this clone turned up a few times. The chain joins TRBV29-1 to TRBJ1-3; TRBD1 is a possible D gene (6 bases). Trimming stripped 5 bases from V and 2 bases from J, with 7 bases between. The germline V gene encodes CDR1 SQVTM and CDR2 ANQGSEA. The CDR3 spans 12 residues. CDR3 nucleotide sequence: TGCAGCGTTCAGGGGCCTGGAAACACCATATATTTT. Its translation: CSVQGPGNTIYF.

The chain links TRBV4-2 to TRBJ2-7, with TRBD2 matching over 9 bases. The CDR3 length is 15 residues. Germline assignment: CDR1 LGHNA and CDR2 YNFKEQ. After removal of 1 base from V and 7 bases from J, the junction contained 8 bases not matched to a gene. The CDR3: CASSQGLAELGEQYF. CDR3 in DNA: TGTGCCAGCAGCCAAGGACTAGCGGAACTGGGGGAGCAGTACTTC.

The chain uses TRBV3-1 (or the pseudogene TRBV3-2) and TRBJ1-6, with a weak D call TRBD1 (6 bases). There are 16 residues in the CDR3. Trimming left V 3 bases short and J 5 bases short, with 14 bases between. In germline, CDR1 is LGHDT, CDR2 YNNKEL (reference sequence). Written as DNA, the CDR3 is TGTGCCAGCAGCCAGACTTCAGGGGACCATAATTCACCCCTCCACTTT. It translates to CASSQTSGDHNSPLHF.

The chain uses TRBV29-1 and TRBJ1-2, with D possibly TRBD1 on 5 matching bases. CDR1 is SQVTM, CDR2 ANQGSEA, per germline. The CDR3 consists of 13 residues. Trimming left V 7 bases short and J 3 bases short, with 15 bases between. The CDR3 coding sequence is TGCAGCGCCGGCGGGGGAGGGGACTATGGCTACACCTTC. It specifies CSAGGGGDYGYTF.

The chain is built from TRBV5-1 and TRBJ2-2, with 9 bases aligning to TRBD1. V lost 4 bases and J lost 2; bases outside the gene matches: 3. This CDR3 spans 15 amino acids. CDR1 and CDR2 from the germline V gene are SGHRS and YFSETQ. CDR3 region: CASSVGQGNTGELFF. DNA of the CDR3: TGCGCCAGCAGCGTGGGACAGGGAAACACCGGGGAGCTGTTTTTT.

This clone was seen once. In DNA, the CDR3 is TGTGCCAGTACGGACACCCACTACGAGCAGTACTTC. It codes for CASTDTHYEQYF. The rearrangement uses TRBV19 and TRBJ2-7, with a weak D call TRBD1 (5 bases). V lost 7 bases and J lost 3, with 10 bases in between. Germline V gene lookup returns CDR1 LNHDA and CDR2 SQIVND (reference sequence). The CDR3 consists of 12 residues.